A selection of T cell receptor beta chains follows, all from one sample in a study of cytomegalovirus exposure and HLA in healthy donors. This table comes from immunoSEQ multiplex PCR, and its TCRdb copy is limited to in-frame clones, with some not included. In the table there are 100,000 to 150,000 clones, roughly 10% of which are singletons. The sequencing input was PBMCs. The receptor set was obtained from a young woman in good health and CMV-seropositive. Both conserved end residues are part of each CDR3. The D gene is left open where the match is weak. Size values are once, few and many counts, or a class for expanded clones, and some rows have none.

length: 14; J: TRBJ2-7; V: TRBV5-1; D: .; size: .; DNA: TGCGCCAGCAGCTTGGGACTAGGCTCCTACGAGCAGTACTTC; CDR3: CASSLGLGSYEQYF
length: 13; J: TRBJ2-5; V: TRBV2; D: TRBD2; size: .; DNA: TGTGCCAGCACCTACCTAGCGGGAGGACCCTACTACTTC; CDR3: CASTYLAGGPYYF
length: 15; J: TRBJ2-7; V: TRBV27; D: .; size: .; DNA: TGTGCCAGCAGTCTAGCCTGGACTACGGTTGGGGAGCAGTACTTC; CDR3: CASSLAWTTVGEQYF
length: 13; J: TRBJ2-7; V: TRBV9; D: TRBD2; size: few; DNA: TGTGCCAGCAGCGACGGACTAGCCTACGAGCAGTACTTC; CDR3: CASSDGLAYEQYF
length: 14; J: TRBJ2-2; V: TRBV6-1; D: .; size: few; DNA: TGTGCCAGCAGTGAAGTCCAGGCTACCGGGGAGCTGTTTTTT; CDR3: CASSEVQATGELFF
length: 14; J: TRBJ1-1; V: TRBV6-1; D: .; size: .; DNA: TGTGCCAGCAGTGAAGCAGACAGGTACACTGAAGCTTTCTTT; CDR3: CASSEADRYTEAFF
length: 12; J: TRBJ2-7; V: TRBV2; D: .; size: few; DNA: TGTGCCAGCAGTGCTGGCCTCTACGAGCAGTACTTC; CDR3: CASSAGLYEQYF
length: 12; J: TRBJ2-1; V: TRBV11-2; D: .; size: few; DNA: TGTGCCAGCAGCTTAGTTTTGGATGACTCGATCTTC; CDR3: CASSLVLDDSIF
length: 18; J: TRBJ1-1; V: TRBV4-1; D: .; size: .; DNA: TGCGCCAGCAGCCAAGAGAAGATGGCTAGGAGAATGAACACTGAAGCTTTCTTT; CDR3: CASSQEKMARRMNTEAFF
length: 16; J: TRBJ1-1; V: TRBV19; D: TRBD1; size: few; DNA: TGTGCCAGTAGCCTATTAATCGGGACAGTGAACACTGAAGCTTTCTTT; CDR3: CASSLLIGTVNTEAFF
length: 14; J: TRBJ2-7; V: TRBV5-6; D: TRBD1; size: .; DNA: TGTGCCAGCAGCTTAGGACAGGGGGCAAAAGAGCAGTACTTC; CDR3: CASSLGQGAKEQYF
length: 13; J: TRBJ1-5; V: TRBV19; D: TRBD1; size: few; DNA: TGTGCCAGTAGGGACAGGGCTGAGCAGCCCCAGCATTTT; CDR3: CASRDRAEQPQHF
length: 13; J: TRBJ2-1; V: TRBV2; D: .; size: few; DNA: TGTGCCAGCAGGCTCGAGCCTTTCAATGAGCAGTTCTTC; CDR3: CASRLEPFNEQFF
length: 15; J: TRBJ2-3; V: TRBV6-5; D: TRBD2; size: few; DNA: TGTGCCAGCAGTCAAGGACTAGCTAGCACAGATACGCAGTATTTT; CDR3: CASSQGLASTDTQYF